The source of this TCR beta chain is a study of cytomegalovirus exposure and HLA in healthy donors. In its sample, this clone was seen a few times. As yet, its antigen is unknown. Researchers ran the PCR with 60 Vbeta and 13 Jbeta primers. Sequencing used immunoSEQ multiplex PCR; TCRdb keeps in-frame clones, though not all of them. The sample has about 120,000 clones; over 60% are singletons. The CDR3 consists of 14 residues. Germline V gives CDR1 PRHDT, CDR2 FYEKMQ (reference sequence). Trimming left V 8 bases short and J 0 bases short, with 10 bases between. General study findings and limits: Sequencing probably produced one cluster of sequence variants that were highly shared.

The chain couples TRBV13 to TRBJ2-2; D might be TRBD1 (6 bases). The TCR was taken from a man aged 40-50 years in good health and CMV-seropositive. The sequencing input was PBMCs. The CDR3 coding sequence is TGTGCCAGCGCCAGGGACACGAACACCGGGGAGCTGTTTTTT. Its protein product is CASARDTNTGELFF. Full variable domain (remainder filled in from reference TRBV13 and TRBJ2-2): AAGVIQSPRHLIKEKRETATLKCYPIPRHDTVYWYQQGPGQDPQFLISFYEKMQSDKGSIPDRFSAQQFSDYHSELNMSSLELGDSALYFCASARDTNTGELFFGEGSRLTVL.